This entry describes one T cell receptor (beta chain). Its recognized antigen is unknown. The input lacks base qualities; no much larger clone sits a single base away. TCRbeta CDR3 regions were amplified from genomic DNA by means of the immunoSEQ Assay, a bias-controlled multiplex PCR. Per the source publication's procedure: Nucleated cell counts per sample were estimated from amplification of reference gene primers within the assay. To quantify the absolute abundance of each unique TCRbeta CDR3 rearrangement, sequence reads were collapsed and filtered. For each sample, productive Simpson clonality was calculated as the square root of Simpson's diversity index over productive rearrangements. TCRdb holds this immuneACCESS table with in-frame rearrangements only. Some clones are missing; in checked studies, unresolved V genes explain under half, and the rest has no known cause. The DNA was the basis for D and trimming; V, J and clone size are from that table. This sample gives hundreds of thousands of clones in total; around 89% of them show up just once. The ten largest clonotypes hold about 3% of the sample.

Enrolling through a virtual design, the prospective study's participants ranged in age from about 18 to 100 years and lived across 20 to 25 United States geographic areas. To assign participants to cohorts, the prospective study relied on clinical history that participants themselves reported in a screening survey and a study questionnaire. For ImmuneRACE Cohort 3, a participant was defined as recovered based on two consecutive negative NP/OP PCR tests, clearance by a healthcare professional, or resolution of symptoms. Mobile phlebotomists in the prospective study collected whole blood, serum and a nasopharyngeal or oropharyngeal swab from every participant. Additional blood draws and questionnaires over an approximately two-month period could optionally be provided by prospective study participants. Prospective study blood samples were shipped either frozen or at room temperature before DNA extraction.

There are 12 amino acids in the CDR3, from cysteine to phenylalanine inclusive. Of the read, only the CDR3 DNA is kept; its 36 bases are in frame from base 1. Based on the germline V gene, the CDR1 and CDR2 sequences are SGHRS and YFSETQ. V drops 2 bases and J drops 6 bases, leaving 8 bases in between. The source of the sample is a study of blood T cell repertoires in COVID-19 (dated by TCRdb to 2018 to 2021). Regarding the study in general: Collaborator samples came from the United States, Italy and Spain and covered acute and convalescent phases of COVID-19. The repertoires were released in a freely available public database intended as a resource for research on the immune response to SARS-CoV-2. Samples came from the ongoing ImmuneRACE study (first 160 participants) plus 1,254 subjects from 6 global collaborators. The prospective study material was composed of cDNA or gDNA derived from T cells, B-cell-depleted T cells, or PBMCs. Nearly every sample came with metadata listing a de-identified subject ID, COVID-19 status, age in years and sex. Where available, HLA class I and class II types were obtained from metadata supplied by the sample provider rather than from assay-based typing. The dataset comprised deeply sampled blood TCRbeta repertoires from subjects exposed to, actively infected with, or recovered from COVID-19. General findings and caveats noted by the study authors: The amount of clinical and demographic metadata varied by source and participant and was provided uncurated.

The material sequenced was PBMCs or T cells enriched from blood (not recorded which). This receptor was obtained from a woman aged 50 to 60 who had recovered from COVID-19. The V gene is TRBV5-1 and the J gene is TRBJ1-1; TRBD1 is perhaps the D gene, given 5 matching bases. The CDR3 corresponds to CASSFGGSEAFF. In nucleotides, the sequence is TGCGCCAGCAGCTTCGGGGGTTCTGAAGCTTTCTTT. The full variable domain, completed from the reference TRBV5-1 and TRBJ1-1 proteins outside the CDR3, reads KAGVTQTPRYLIKTRGQQVTLSCSPISGHRSVSWYQQTPGQGLQFLFEYFSETQRNKGNFPGRFSGRQFSNSRSEMNVSTLELGDSALYLCASSFGGSEAFFGQGTRLTVV.